Below, 6 T cell receptor beta chains from the same sample are listed, as sequenced in a study of vaccination effects on CD4 cells after COVID-19 (dated by TCRdb to 2021 to 2024). To identify antigen-specific CD4+ T cell clonotypes by their expansion, the ViraFEST assay first stimulated PBMC with viral peptide pools and then applied TCR sequencing. After less than 13 days of culture, CD4+ T cells were isolated with the EasySep CD4+ T cell isolation kit. Each participant got two doses of an mRNA SARS-CoV-2 vaccine, either BNT162b2 or mRNA-1273. Receptor amplification or capture employed the immunoSEQ multiplex PCR assay. TCRdb retrieved this table from immuneACCESS and kept in-frame rearrangements only. Not all clones are present; in checked studies, unresolved V genes account for under half, and no reason is known for the remainder. The sample data list around 30,000 clones, and roughly 80% of these were observed just once. The leading ten clones occupy roughly 10% of the sample.

These receptors are not linked to any known antigen. The material was CD4+ T cells from PBMCs cultured with HCoV-NL63 spike peptides, obtained after COVID-19 vaccination. Read against the paper, the sample's cell subset or site label means: HCoV-NL63 spike overlapping peptide pool stimulation. All receptors derive from a human donor who received a COVID-19 vaccine.

The chain employs TRBV27 and TRBJ2-1; D gene uncertain. Germline assignment: CDR1 MNHEY and CDR2 SMNVEV (reference sequence). This CDR3 has 13 amino acids. V gave up 7 bases and J gave up 5 bases, with 12 bases separating them. The CDR3 sequence: CASNKVNHNEQFF. In nucleotides, the CDR3 is TGTGCCAGCAACAAGGTAAACCACAATGAGCAGTTCTTC.

V is TRBV4-2 and J is TRBJ2-3; D perhaps matches TRBD2 (5 bases). Germline V gives CDR1 LGHNA, CDR2 YNFKEQ. CDR3 size: 13 residues. The V end lost 3 bases, the J end lost 15 bases, and 19 bases lay between the germline ends. The CDR3 spells CASSQDDYRFFYF. CDR3 nucleotide sequence: TGTGCCAGCAGCCAGGATGACTATAGGTTCTTTTATTTT.

J is TRBJ1-3 and V is TRBV9; D is possibly TRBD1 (6 bases). This CDR3 has 15 residues. V lost 4 bases and J lost 2, with 13 bases in between. The germline gives CDR1 SGDLS, CDR2 YYNGEE. The DNA for the CDR3 is TGTGCCAGCAGCTTACAGGGTGACACTGGAAACACCATATATTTT. Protein: CASSLQGDTGNTIYF.

The V gene is TRBV27, the J gene TRBJ1-5, with D unclear. Germline V gives CDR1 MNHEY, CDR2 SMNVEV (reference sequence). V was trimmed by 4 bases and J by 7 bases, leaving 17 bases between them. The CDR3 is made up of 15 amino acids. In DNA, the CDR3 is TGTGCCAGCAGTTCGACGGATAGGTTGCAACAGCCCCAGCATTTT. This gives the protein CASSSTDRLQQPQHF.

V usage is TRBV10-2 and J usage is TRBJ2-3; TRBD2 is a possible D gene (6 bases). V shed 3 bases and J shed 5 bases, with 15 bases lying between them. The CDR3 covers 15 residues. CDR1 and CDR2 (germline): WSHSY, SAAADI. CDR3 nucleotides: TGCGCCAGCAGTGAACGGGAGAAGGAAGGAGATACGCAGTATTTT. As protein: CASSEREKEGDTQYF.

V usage is TRBV11-2 and J usage is TRBJ2-7, with a tentative D call TRBD2 (5 bases). The CDR3 loop spans 16 amino acids. CDR1 is SGHAT and CDR2 is FQNNGV in the germline V gene. Trimming left V 3 bases short and J 0 bases short, with 15 bases between. The CDR3 is CASSFARRGSSYEQYF. The CDR3 region has the DNA TGTGCCAGCAGCTTCGCAAGACGGGGAAGCTCCTACGAGCAGTACTTC.